This T cell receptor beta chain was recorded in a study of identical twins. Study outcomes and limitations: Out-of-frame TCR alpha sharing in monozygotic twins exceeded recombination model predictions.

Each CDR3 protein is one row after TCRdb ran MiXCR on the 5' RACE reads. The table includes over 500,000 distinct CDR3 sequences, approximately 22% detected once. A word on this clonotype: The target antigen is unknown.

CDR1 is SEHNR, CDR2 FQNEAQ, per germline (reference sequence). This CDR3 contains 15 residues. Trimming at V came to 0 bases and at J to 6 bases, leaving 4 bases not matched to a gene. The same data also went into a second study, on T cells expressing NK-cell markers.

The rearrangement uses TRBV7-9 and TRBJ2-5; TRBD2 matches 10 bases. Sample: CD4+ T cells sorted from blood. This sequence was found in a woman under 30 in good health. CDR3 loop: CASSLAAGGRQTQYF. CDR3 bases: TGTGCCAGCAGCTTAGCAGCGGGAGGGCGTCAGACCCAGTACTTC.